The 13 T cell receptor beta chains in this list originate from one sample, sequenced in a study of T cells in Graves' hyperthyroidism and ophthalmopathy. Amplification of TCR beta CDR3 regions was performed using RNA transcripts as template. A first-round RT-PCR of the TCR CDR3 used the HTBI primer set. TCRdb ran MiXCR on the multiplex PCR reads and lists one entry per CDR3 protein. Among 600,000 or so distinct CDR3 sequences listed, 12% to 15% were seen once. Input material: blood. These receptors were obtained from a woman in her late teens or twenties with Graves' ophthalmopathy.

The chain combines TRBV7-9 with TRBJ2-6; D may be TRBD1 or TRBD2 (5 bases each). Between the trimmed V and J ends, which lost 5 bases and 4 bases, there was a span of 15 bases. The CDR3 is made up of 16 amino acids. CDR1 is SEHNR, CDR2 FQNEAQ, per germline (reference sequence). CDR3 nucleotides: TGTGCCAGCAGCCACGGGACCCCCTCCGGGGCCAACGTCCTGACTTTC. Translated: CASSHGTPSGANVLTF.

In its sample, this clonotype was seen many times. This chain links TRBV20-1 with TRBJ2-7; the D gene is possibly TRBD2 (6 bases). V dropped 6 bases and J dropped 2 bases, with 17 bases sitting between them. This CDR3 has 14 residues. The germline V gene encodes CDR1 DFQATT and CDR2 SNEGSKA (reference sequence). The CDR3 nucleotides are TGCAGTGCGTCAAATAGCGGACCTACCTACGAGCAGTACTTC. Encoded protein: CSASNSGPTYEQYF.

This clonotype was counted at least ten times. V is TRBV10-2 and J is TRBJ2-5; TRBD2 matches at 14 bases. Losses at the gene ends were 6 bases for V and 4 bases for J; bases not matched to a gene: 7. CDR1 and CDR2 (germline): WSHSY, SAAADI. This CDR3 is built from 16 residues. The CDR3: CASSRGLAGEAETQYF. DNA for the CDR3: TGCGCCAGCAGCAGGGGACTAGCGGGAGAGGCAGAGACCCAGTACTTC.

This clonotype has ten or more counts. This chain joins TRBV5-5 and TRBJ2-5, with 7 bases that match TRBD1. The CDR3 sequence is 14 residues long. Germline V gene lookup returns CDR1 SGHKS and CDR2 YYEKEE (reference sequence). The junction had 1 base not matched to a gene; V was cut back by 2 bases and J by 0 bases. CDR3 DNA: TGTGCCAGCAGCTTCGGGACAGACCAAGAGACCCAGTACTTC. Translated, it gives CASSFGTDQETQYF. Complete variable domain (other parts from reference TRBV5-5 and TRBJ2-5): DAGVTQSPTHLIKTRGQQVTLRCSPISGHKSVSWYQQVLGQGPQFIFQYYEKEERGRGNFPDRFSARQFPNYSSELNVNALLLGDSALYLCASSFGTDQETQYFGPGTRLLVL.

The genes are TRBV7-6 and TRBJ1-5; unclear D gene. The germline CDR1 and CDR2 sequences are SGHVS and FNYEAQ. The CDR3 totals 15 residues. Trimming shortened V by 2 bases and J by 0 bases, and 8 bases separated the two germline ends. The CDR3 reads CASSLSQDSNQPQHF. The CDR3 bases are TGTGCCAGCAGCTTATCCCAGGATAGCAATCAGCCCCAGCATTTT.

The CDR3 reads CSALLSALAKNIQYF. For the CDR3, the DNA is TGCAGTGCTTTACTAAGCGCTCTTGCCAAAAACATTCAGTACTTC. The gene calls are TRBV20-1 and TRBJ2-4; D ambiguous. Trimming left V 5 bases short and J 1 base short, with 15 bases between. The CDR3 sequence is 15 residues long. Germline V lookup: CDR1 DFQATT, CDR2 SNEGSKA (reference sequence).

The chain couples TRBV12-3 or TRBV12-4 to TRBJ2-1; TRBD2 matches at 10 bases. The CDR3 is made up of 17 amino acids. V gave up 5 bases and J gave up 7 bases; unmatched junction bases: 14. This CDR3 is CASSNSGRRGDLNEQFF. DNA for the CDR3: TGTGCCAGCAGTAATAGCGGGAGGCGGGGGGATTTGAATGAGCAGTTCTTC.

This clonotype showed up just a few times. This chain joins TRBV9 and TRBJ2-1; TRBD2 matches at 12 bases. Germline values: CDR1 SGDLS, CDR2 YYNGEE. The V and J ends lost 4 bases and 10 bases, in that order; junction bases with no gene match: 9. The CDR3 is 15 amino acids. The CDR3 DNA reads as TGTGCCAGCAGCCTTCGGACTAGCGGGGTTGGAGAGCAGTTCTTC. This translates into CASSLRTSGVGEQFF.

This clonotype was counted a few times. The genes are TRBV6-1 and TRBJ2-5; the D gene is possibly TRBD1 (6 bases). The CDR3 sequence is 15 residues long. Deletions cut 6 bases from V and 1 base from J, with 15 bases between. Germline V gives CDR1 MNHNS, CDR2 SASEGT. The CDR3 coding sequence is TGTGCCAGCAGAGGGGGTTCGGTGGGCCAAGAGACCCAGTACTTC. Its protein is CASRGGSVGQETQYF.

V is TRBV3-1 and J is TRBJ2-2; no firm D call. V shed 0 bases and J shed 7 bases, with 9 bases lying between them. The germline gives CDR1 LGHDT, CDR2 YNNKEL (reference sequence). This CDR3 spans 14 amino acids. CDR3 nucleotides: TGTGCCAGCAGCCAAGATTTTTCGGGCGGGGAGCTGTTTTTT. Encoded protein: CASSQDFSGGELFF.

This clonotype has ten or more counts. The chain is built from TRBV3-1 and TRBJ1-1, with D unclear. V was shortened by 0 bases and J by 0 bases, with 5 bases between the two germline ends. Germline CDR1 and CDR2: LGHDT and YNNKEL (reference sequence). The length of the CDR3 is 14 residues. The CDR3 bases are TGTGCCAGCAGCCAAGACCGAATGAACACTGAAGCTTTCTTT. Translated: CASSQDRMNTEAFF.

This clonotype has just a few counts. The chain carries TRBV25-1 and TRBJ2-3; D gene ambiguous. The CDR3 runs to 12 residues. Looked up from germline, CDR1 is MGHDK and CDR2 is SYGVNS. V lost 7 bases and J 4 bases, leaving 9 bases between the germline ends. The CDR3 DNA reads as TGTGCCAGCATGCAGGACCCAGATACGCAGTATTTT. It yields the protein CASMQDPDTQYF.

In its sample, this clonotype was seen many times. The rearrangement links TRBV7-9 to TRBJ2-1; 11 bases agree with TRBD2. With 6 bases clipped from V and 3 bases from J, the junction kept 13 bases outside the gene matches. CDR1 SEHNR and CDR2 FQNEAQ come from the germline V gene (reference sequence). CDR3 length: 18 residues. CDR3 DNA sequence: TGTGCCAGCAGTCACCTAGCGGGAGGTCAGGGCAACTACAATGAGCAGTTCTTC. It translates to CASSHLAGGQGNYNEQFF.